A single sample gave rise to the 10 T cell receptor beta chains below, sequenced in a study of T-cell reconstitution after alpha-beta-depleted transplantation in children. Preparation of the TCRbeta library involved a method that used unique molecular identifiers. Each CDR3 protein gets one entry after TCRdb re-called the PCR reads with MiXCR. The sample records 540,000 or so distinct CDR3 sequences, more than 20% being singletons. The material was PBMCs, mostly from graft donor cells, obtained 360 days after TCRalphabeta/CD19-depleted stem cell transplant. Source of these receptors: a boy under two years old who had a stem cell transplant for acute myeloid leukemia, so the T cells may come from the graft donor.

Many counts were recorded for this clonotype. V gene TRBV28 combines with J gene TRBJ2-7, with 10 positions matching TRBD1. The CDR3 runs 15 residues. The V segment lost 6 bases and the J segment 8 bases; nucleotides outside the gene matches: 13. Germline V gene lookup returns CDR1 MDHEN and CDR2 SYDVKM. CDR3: CASSRGGTGVVQQYV. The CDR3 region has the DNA TGTGCCAGCAGCCGGGGGGGGACAGGGGTGGTTCAGCAGTACGTC.

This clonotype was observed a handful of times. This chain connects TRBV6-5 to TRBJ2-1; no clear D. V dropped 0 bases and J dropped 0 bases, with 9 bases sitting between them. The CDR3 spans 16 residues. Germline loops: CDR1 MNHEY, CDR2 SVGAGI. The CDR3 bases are TGTGCCAGCAGTTACTCGCCAGAGAGCTCCTACAATGAGCAGTTCTTC. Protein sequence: CASSYSPESSYNEQFF.

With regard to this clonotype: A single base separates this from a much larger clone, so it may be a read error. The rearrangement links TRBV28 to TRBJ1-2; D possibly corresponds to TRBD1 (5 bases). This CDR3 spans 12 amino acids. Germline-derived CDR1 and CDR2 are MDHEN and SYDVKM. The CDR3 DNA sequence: TGTGCCAGCAGTTTTGAGAGGGGCGGCTGCACCTTC. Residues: CASSFERGGCTF.

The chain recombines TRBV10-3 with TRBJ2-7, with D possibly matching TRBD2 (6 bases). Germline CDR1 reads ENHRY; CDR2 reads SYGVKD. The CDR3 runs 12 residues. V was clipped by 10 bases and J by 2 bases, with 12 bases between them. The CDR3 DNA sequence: TGTGCCACCGGGGGAACGACCTACGAGCAGTACGTC. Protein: CATGGTTYEQYV.

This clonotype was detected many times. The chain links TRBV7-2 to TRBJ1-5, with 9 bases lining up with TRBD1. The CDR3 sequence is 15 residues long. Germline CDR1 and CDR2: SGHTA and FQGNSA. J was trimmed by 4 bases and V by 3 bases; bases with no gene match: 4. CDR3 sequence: CASSLGTGKNQPQHF. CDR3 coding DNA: TGTGCCAGCAGCTTGGGGACAGGGAAGAATCAGCCCCAGCATTTT.

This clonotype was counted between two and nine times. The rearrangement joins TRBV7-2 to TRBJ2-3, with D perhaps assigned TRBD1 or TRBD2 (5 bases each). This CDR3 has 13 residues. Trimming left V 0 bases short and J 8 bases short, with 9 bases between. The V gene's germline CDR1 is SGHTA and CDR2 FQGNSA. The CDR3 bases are TGTGCCAGCAGCTTAGCGGGACCACGTACGCAGTATTTT. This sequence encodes CASSLAGPRTQYF.

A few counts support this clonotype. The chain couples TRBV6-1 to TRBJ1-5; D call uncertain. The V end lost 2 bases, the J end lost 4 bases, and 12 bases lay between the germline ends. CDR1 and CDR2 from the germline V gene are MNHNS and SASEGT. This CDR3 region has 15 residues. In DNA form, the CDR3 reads TGTGCCAGCAGTGAACAACCCACCGCGAATCAGCCCCAGCATTTT. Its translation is CASSEQPTANQPQHF.

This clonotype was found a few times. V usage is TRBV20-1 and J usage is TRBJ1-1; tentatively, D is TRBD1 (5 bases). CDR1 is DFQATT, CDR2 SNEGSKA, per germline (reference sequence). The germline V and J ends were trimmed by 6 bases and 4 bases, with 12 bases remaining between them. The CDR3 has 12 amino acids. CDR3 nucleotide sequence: TGCAGTGCGGGGGGACCCCTCACTGAAGCTTTCTTT. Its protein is CSAGGPLTEAFF.

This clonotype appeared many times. CDR3 in amino acids: CASSLSSGVDTQYF. As DNA, the CDR3 is TGCGCCAGCAGCCTGTCCAGCGGGGTGGATACGCAGTATTTT. This rearrangement joins TRBV4-3 to TRBJ2-3; 7 bases match TRBD2. Germline loops: CDR1 LGHNA, CDR2 YSLEER. V trimming: 4 bases; J trimming: 6 bases; junction bases outside the gene matches: 7. The CDR3 covers 14 residues.

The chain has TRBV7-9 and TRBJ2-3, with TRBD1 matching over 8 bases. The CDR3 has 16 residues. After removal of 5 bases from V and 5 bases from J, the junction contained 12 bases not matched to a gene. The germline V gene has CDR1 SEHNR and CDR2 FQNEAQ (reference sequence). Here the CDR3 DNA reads TGTGCCAGCAGCCAAAACCCCAGGGGGCGTGTAGATACGCAGTATTTT. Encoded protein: CASSQNPRGRVDTQYF.